This TCR beta chain was sequenced for a study of T cells after yellow fever vaccination. TCRdb used MiXCR to reprocess the 5' RACE reads, holding one entry per CDR3 protein. The data show around 530,000 distinct CDR3 sequences, around a sixth seen once. The CDR3 is 12 residues long. V lost 1 base and J lost 4, with 8 bases in between. Germline CDR1 DFQATT, CDR2 SNEGSKA (reference sequence). This sequence originates from a man aged 18 to 35 who received the YFV17D yellow fever vaccine. Sample: PBMCs, taken roughly 5 days after the first yellow fever vaccination. V is TRBV20-1 and J is TRBJ2-7; D is undetermined. The CDR3 DNA reads TGCAGTGCTAGAGGGGTTGGGTACGAGCAGTACGTC. Protein product: CSARGVGYEQYV.